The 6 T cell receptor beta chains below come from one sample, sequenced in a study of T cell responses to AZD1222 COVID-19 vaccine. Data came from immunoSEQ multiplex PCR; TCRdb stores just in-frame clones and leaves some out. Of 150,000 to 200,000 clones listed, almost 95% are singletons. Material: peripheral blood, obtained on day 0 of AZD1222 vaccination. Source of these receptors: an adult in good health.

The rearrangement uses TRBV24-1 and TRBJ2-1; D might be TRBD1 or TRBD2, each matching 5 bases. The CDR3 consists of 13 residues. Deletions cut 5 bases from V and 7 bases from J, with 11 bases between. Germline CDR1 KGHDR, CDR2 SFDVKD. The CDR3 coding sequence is TGTGCCACCAGTGCCGAGGGGCGAAATGAGCAGTTCTTC. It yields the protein CATSAEGRNEQFF.

In DNA, the CDR3 is TGTGCCAGCAGCCTCAAATACCGTAGCGGGGGGGACGGAGAGACCCAGTACTTC. Encoded protein: CASSLKYRSGGDGETQYF. The genes are TRBV7-2 and TRBJ2-5; 11 bases match TRBD2. The CDR3 length is 18 residues. Per germline, CDR1 SGHTA and CDR2 FQGNSA. V shed 5 bases and J 4 bases; nucleotides not matched to a gene: 15.

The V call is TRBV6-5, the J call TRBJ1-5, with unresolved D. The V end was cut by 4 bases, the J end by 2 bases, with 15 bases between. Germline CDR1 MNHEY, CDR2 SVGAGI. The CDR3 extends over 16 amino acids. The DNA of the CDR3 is TGTGCCAGCAGTTCCAACCGGCGGGGAGGCAATCAGCCCCAGCATTTT. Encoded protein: CASSSNRRGGNQPQHF.

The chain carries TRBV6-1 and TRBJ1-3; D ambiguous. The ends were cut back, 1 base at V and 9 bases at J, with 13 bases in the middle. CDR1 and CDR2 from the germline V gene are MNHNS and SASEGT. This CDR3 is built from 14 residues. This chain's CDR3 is CASSEDGQVVTIYF. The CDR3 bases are TGTGCCAGCAGTGAAGATGGGCAGGTAGTCACCATATATTTT.

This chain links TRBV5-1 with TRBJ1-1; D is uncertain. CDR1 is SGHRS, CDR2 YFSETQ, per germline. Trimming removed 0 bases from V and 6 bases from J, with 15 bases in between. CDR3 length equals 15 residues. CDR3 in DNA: TGCGCCAGCAGCTTGGATTGGACCGTGATCGCTGAAGCTTTCTTT. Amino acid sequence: CASSLDWTVIAEAFF.

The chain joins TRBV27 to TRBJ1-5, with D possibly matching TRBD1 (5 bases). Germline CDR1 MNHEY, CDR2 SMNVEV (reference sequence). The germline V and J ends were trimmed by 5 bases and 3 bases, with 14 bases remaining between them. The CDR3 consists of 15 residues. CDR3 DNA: TGTGCCAGCAGTACTTTAGACAGTTCCAATCAGCCCCAGCATTTT. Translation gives CASSTLDSSNQPQHF.